This T cell receptor beta chain was recovered during a study of regulatory T cells in long-lasting Graves disease. CDR3 regions were amplified by Arm-PCR using iRepertoire HTBI primers to build TCR beta libraries. Original methodology: Overall, samples carried more than 55 TRBV and 14 TRBJ segments. TCRdb reanalysed the multiplex PCR reads using MiXCR and keeps one entry per CDR3 protein. The V and J calls were determined by TCRdb, not by the authors. The data hold roughly 300,000 distinct CDR3 sequences, with 22% observed a single time. Described time point: persistent/refractory GD, antithyroid drugs over 5 years with positive TRAb. PBMCs were the source of the RNA used for TCR sequencing. This clonotype was recorded at least ten times. This clonotype was obtained from a female donor with Graves disease. Sequencing used peripheral blood mononuclear cells (PBMCs), obtained when the disease was refractory, from a patient treated with antithyroid drugs.

The CDR3 region has the DNA TGTGCCATCAGTGAGTCAAAGATAAGTCAAGAGACCCAGTACTTC. It translates to CAISESKISQETQYF. The chain recombines TRBV10-3 with TRBJ2-5; D unclear. The CDR3 sequence is 15 residues long. Germline CDR1 is ENHRY and CDR2 is SYGVKD. V was clipped by 0 bases and J by 2 bases, with 10 bases between them.